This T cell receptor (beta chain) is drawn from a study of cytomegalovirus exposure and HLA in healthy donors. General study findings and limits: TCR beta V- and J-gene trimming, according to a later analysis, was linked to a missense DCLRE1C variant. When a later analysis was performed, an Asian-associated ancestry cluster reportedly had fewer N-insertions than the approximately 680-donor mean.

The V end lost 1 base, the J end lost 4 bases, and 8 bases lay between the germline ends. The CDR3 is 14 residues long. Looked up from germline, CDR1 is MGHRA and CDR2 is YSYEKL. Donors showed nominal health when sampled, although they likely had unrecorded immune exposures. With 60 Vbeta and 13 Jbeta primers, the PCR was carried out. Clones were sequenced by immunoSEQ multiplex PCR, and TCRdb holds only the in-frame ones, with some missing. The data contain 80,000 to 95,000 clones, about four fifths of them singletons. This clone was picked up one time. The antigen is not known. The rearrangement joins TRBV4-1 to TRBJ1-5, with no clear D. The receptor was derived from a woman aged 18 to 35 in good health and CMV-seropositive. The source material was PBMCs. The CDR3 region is CASSQVPGNQPQHF. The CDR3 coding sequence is TGCGCCAGCAGCCAAGTTCCGGGGAATCAGCCCCAGCATTTT.